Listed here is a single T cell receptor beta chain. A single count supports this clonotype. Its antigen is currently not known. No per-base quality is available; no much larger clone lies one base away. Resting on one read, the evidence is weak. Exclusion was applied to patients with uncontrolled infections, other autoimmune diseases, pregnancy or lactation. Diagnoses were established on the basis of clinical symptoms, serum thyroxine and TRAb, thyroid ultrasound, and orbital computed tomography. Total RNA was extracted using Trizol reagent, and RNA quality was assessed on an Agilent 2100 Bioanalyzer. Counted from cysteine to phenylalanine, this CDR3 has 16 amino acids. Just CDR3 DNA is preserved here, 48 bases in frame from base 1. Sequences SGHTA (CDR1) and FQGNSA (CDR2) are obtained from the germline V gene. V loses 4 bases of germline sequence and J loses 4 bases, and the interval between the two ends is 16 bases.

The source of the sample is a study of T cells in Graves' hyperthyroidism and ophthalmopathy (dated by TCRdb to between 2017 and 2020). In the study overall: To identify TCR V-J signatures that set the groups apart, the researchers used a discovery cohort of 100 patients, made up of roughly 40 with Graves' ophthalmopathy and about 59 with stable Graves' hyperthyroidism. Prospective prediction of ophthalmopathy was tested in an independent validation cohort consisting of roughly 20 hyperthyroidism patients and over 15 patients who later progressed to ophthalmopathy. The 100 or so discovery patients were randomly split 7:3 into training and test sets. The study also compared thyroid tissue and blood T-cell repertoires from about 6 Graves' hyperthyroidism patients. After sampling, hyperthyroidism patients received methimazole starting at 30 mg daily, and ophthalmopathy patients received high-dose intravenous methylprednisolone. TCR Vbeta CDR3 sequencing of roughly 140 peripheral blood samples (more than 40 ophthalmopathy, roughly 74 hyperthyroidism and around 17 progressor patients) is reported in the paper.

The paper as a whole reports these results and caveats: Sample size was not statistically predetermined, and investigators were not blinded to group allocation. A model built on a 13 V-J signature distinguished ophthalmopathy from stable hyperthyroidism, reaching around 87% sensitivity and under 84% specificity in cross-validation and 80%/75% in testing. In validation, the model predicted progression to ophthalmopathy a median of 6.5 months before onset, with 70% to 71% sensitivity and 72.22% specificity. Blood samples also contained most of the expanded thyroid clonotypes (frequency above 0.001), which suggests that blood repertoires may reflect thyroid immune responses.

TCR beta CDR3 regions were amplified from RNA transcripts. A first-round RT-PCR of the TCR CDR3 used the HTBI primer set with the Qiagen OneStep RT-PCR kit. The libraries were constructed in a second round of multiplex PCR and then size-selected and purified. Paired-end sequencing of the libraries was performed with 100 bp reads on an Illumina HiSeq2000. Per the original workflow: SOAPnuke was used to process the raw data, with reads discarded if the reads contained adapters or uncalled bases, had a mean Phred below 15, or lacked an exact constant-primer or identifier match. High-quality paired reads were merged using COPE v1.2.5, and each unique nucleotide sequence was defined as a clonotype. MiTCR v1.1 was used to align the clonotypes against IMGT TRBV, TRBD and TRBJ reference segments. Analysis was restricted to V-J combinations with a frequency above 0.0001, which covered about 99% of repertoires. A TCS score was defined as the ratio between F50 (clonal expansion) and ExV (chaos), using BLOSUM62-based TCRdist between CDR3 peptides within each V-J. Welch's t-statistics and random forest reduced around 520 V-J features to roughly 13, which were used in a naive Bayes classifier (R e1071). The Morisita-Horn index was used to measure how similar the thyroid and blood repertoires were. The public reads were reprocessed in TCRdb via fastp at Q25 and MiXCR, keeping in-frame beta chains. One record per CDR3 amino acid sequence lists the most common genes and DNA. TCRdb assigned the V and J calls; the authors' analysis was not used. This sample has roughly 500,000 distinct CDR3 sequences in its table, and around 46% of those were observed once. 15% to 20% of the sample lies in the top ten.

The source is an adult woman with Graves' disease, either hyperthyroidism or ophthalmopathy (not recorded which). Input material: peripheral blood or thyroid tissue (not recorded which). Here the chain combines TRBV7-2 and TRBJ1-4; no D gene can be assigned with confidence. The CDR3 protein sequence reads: CASSSRGGGSNEKLFF. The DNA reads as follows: TGTGCCAGCAGCTCCCGAGGCGGCGGTAGTAATGAAAAACTGTTTTTT.